This entry lists 24 T cell receptor beta chains sequenced from one sample in a study of T cell responses to AZD1222 COVID-19 vaccine. The table came from immunoSEQ multiplex PCR; TCRdb's copy has only in-frame clones and leaves some out. The sample shows tens of thousands of clones, under 90% of them seen only once. Sequencing used peripheral blood, obtained on day 0 of AZD1222 vaccination. Source of these receptors: an adult in good health.

In DNA form, the CDR3 reads TGTGCCAGCAGTTACCGGGACAGGGATGGCTACACCTTC. Encoded protein: CASSYRDRDGYTF. The V and J genes are TRBV6-2 or TRBV6-3 and TRBJ1-2; 9 positions agree with TRBD1. The CDR3 sequence is 13 residues long. Germline CDR1 reads MNHEY; CDR2 reads SVGEGT. V trimming: 2 bases; J trimming: 6 bases; junction bases outside the gene matches: 1.

This clone was seen a few times. The chain uses TRBV29-1 and TRBJ2-1; tentatively, D is TRBD2 (6 bases). V shed 7 bases and J shed 0 bases, with 13 bases lying between them. The CDR3 has 14 residues. The germline V gene has CDR1 SQVTM and CDR2 ANQGSEA. The CDR3 loop reads CSGGAVSSYNEQFF. The DNA of the CDR3 is TGCAGCGGCGGGGCGGTAAGCTCCTACAATGAGCAGTTCTTC.

This clone was picked up a small number of times. The chain carries TRBV19 and TRBJ1-5; perhaps TRBD1 as D (5 bases). Trimming took off 5 bases at V and 4 bases at J, with 24 bases between the two ends. CDR3 length equals 18 residues. In germline, CDR1 is LNHDA, CDR2 SQIVND (reference sequence). CDR3 sequence: CASSGTWSAGGVNQPQHF. In nucleotides, the CDR3 is TGTGCCAGTAGTGGGACTTGGTCTGCCGGGGGGGTGAATCAGCCCCAGCATTTT.

The V call is TRBV7-8, the J call TRBJ2-7, with unresolved D. V was cut by 1 base and J by 2 bases, with 12 bases left in between. In germline, CDR1 is SGHVS, CDR2 FQNEAQ. The CDR3 sequence is 15 residues long. The CDR3 DNA follows: TGTGCCAGCAGCTTAGATAGTGACCGAGCCTACGAGCAGTACTTC. Its protein is CASSLDSDRAYEQYF.

The genes are TRBV7-9 and TRBJ2-5; 7 positions match TRBD1. With V trimmed by 7 bases and J by 1 base, 18 bases remained unmatched. The CDR3 contains 18 residues. CDR1 and CDR2 from the germline V gene are SEHNR and FQNEAQ (reference sequence). The CDR3 DNA is TGTGCCAGCAACAAAGGAGCCACCGGGACAGCTCCCCAAGAGACCCAGTACTTC. This gives the protein CASNKGATGTAPQETQYF.

The chain carries TRBV7-9 and TRBJ1-1; D gene unclear. Trimming took off 3 bases at V and 1 base at J, with 9 bases between the two ends. CDR3 length equals 14 residues. Germline CDR1 is SEHNR and CDR2 is FQNEAQ (reference sequence). The CDR3 is CASSFGLGNTEAFF. In DNA form, the CDR3 reads TGTGCCAGCAGCTTCGGGTTGGGGAACACTGAAGCTTTCTTT.

The rearrangement links TRBV30 to TRBJ2-7; D remains ambiguous. Germline values: CDR1 GTSNPN, CDR2 SVGIG (reference sequence). Trimming stripped 1 base from V and 7 bases from J, with 14 bases between. The CDR3 extends over 13 amino acids. The CDR3 spells CAWSGLVKGEQYF. In DNA, the CDR3 is TGTGCCTGGAGTGGGTTGGTGAAGGGTGAGCAGTACTTC.

V is TRBV2 and J is TRBJ2-7; D gene uncertain. V was cut by 7 bases and J by 1 base, with 8 bases left in between. The CDR3 has 12 amino acids. The germline CDR1 and CDR2 sequences are SNHLY and FYNNEI. This CDR3 reads CASKAESYEQYF. The CDR3 DNA reads TGTGCCAGCAAGGCAGAATCCTACGAGCAGTACTTC.

This chain uses TRBV30 with TRBJ1-5; no definite D call. Germline V lookup: CDR1 GTSNPN, CDR2 SVGIG (reference sequence). With 1 base removed from V and 3 bases from J, the gap between germline ends came to 7 bases. The CDR3 spans 13 residues. The CDR3 region has the DNA TGTGCCTGGAGTGGGGAGATCAATCAGCCCCAGCATTTT. The encoded protein is CAWSGEINQPQHF.

This clone was observed once. The chain recombines TRBV6-1 with TRBJ1-2; 10 nucleotides match TRBD1. The germline gives CDR1 MNHNS, CDR2 SASEGT. The CDR3 length is 14 residues. J lost 5 bases, V lost 3 bases, and 3 bases had no gene match. The CDR3 DNA follows: TGTGCCAGCAGTGAGGGACAGGGGCCTTATGGCTACACCTTC. It translates to CASSEGQGPYGYTF.

The gene calls are TRBV29-1 and TRBJ1-1; D perhaps matches TRBD1 (5 bases). Germline CDR1 reads SQVTM; CDR2 reads ANQGSEA. This CDR3 has 14 amino acids. The ends were cut back, 7 bases at V and 5 bases at J, with 20 bases in the middle. CDR3 nucleotide sequence: TGCAGCGCTGTTGGAGTGGGGGGAGGGACTGAAGCTTTCTTT. Encoded protein: CSAVGVGGGTEAFF.

The J gene is TRBJ1-2, the V gene TRBV5-4; the D gene is possibly TRBD1 (6 bases). The CDR3 consists of 16 residues. Trimming took off 3 bases at V and 8 bases at J, with 23 bases between the two ends. CDR1 and CDR2 (germline): SGHNT, YYREEE (reference sequence). In nucleotides, the CDR3 is TGTGCCAGCAGCTCAGCCGGGACACTGGCTAGAGAGGGCTACACCTTC. It translates to CASSSAGTLAREGYTF. Full variable domain (remainder filled in from reference TRBV5-4 and TRBJ1-2): ETGVTQSPTHLIKTRGQQVTLRCSSQSGHNTVSWYQQALGQGPQFIFQYYREEENGRGNFPPRFSGLQFPNYSSELNVNALELDDSALYLCASSSAGTLAREGYTFGSGTRLTVV.

The V call is TRBV28, the J call TRBJ1-2; a weak D match, TRBD1 (6 bases). The V end lost 8 bases, the J end lost 3 bases, and 13 bases lay between the germline ends. From germline, CDR1 is MDHEN and CDR2 SYDVKM. The CDR3 covers 13 residues. The DNA for the CDR3 is TGTGCCAGCGGATTACGGACAGACTATGGCTACACCTTC. This translates into CASGLRTDYGYTF.

V usage is TRBV7-3 and J usage is TRBJ2-6; tentatively, D is TRBD1 or TRBD2 (5 bases each). V gave up 6 bases and J gave up 1 base, with 19 bases separating them. CDR1 and CDR2 from the germline V gene are SGHTA and FQGTGA. The CDR3 extends over 18 amino acids. CDR3 nucleotides: TGTGCCAGCAGTTTGAATAGGGACCCCCGGTCTGGGGCCAACGTCCTGACTTTC. This translates into CASSLNRDPRSGANVLTF.

The chain recombines TRBV19 with TRBJ1-2; 8 bases map to TRBD1. Per germline, CDR1 LNHDA and CDR2 SQIVND (reference sequence). The CDR3 is 17 amino acids. Trimming cost V 5 bases and J 3 bases; bases outside gene matches: 14. CDR3 in amino acids: CASSAGTGFVIDYGYTF. CDR3 DNA sequence: TGTGCCAGTAGTGCCGGGACAGGCTTTGTAATTGACTATGGCTACACCTTC.

The V and J genes are TRBV11-2 and TRBJ2-7, with D unclear. Germline assignment: CDR1 SGHAT and CDR2 FQNNGV. The CDR3 is 13 residues long. Deletions cut 2 bases from V and 4 bases from J, with 9 bases between. CDR3 sequence reads: CASSLYPGYEQYF. The CDR3 region has the DNA TGTGCCAGCAGCTTATATCCAGGATACGAGCAGTACTTC.

This chain links TRBV27 with TRBJ2-3; D is unclear. The V gene lost 6 bases and the J gene lost 1 base, with 8 bases spanning the gap. There are 13 residues in the CDR3. Germline values: CDR1 MNHEY, CDR2 SMNVEV (reference sequence). CDR3 in amino acids: CASRGHGTDTQYF. The CDR3 DNA reads TGTGCCAGCAGGGGCCACGGCACAGATACGCAGTATTTT.

The chain has TRBV6-6 and TRBJ2-3; 8 bases agree with TRBD1. Germline V gives CDR1 MNHNY, CDR2 SVGAGI (reference sequence). The V gene end was trimmed by 6 bases and the J gene end by 1 base; junction bases not matched to a gene: 9. The CDR3 is 16 residues long. The chain's CDR3 is CASRTQGAIGTDTQYF. The CDR3 DNA reads TGTGCCAGCAGGACCCAGGGGGCGATTGGCACAGATACGCAGTATTTT.

This clone was seen once. The chain uses TRBV6-6 and TRBJ2-5, with a possible D match to TRBD1 (6 bases). The ends were cut back, 6 bases at V and 4 bases at J, with 15 bases in the middle. Germline CDR1 MNHNY, CDR2 SVGAGI (reference sequence). The CDR3 runs 14 residues. DNA of the CDR3: TGTGCCAGCAGGACGGGTAGGGGGAGAGAGACCCAGTACTTC. Amino acids: CASRTGRGRETQYF.

The genes are TRBV7-6 and TRBJ2-5; 7 nucleotides agree with TRBD2. Trimming at V came to 6 bases and at J to 2 bases, leaving 3 bases not matched to a gene. This CDR3 contains 13 residues. Germline-derived CDR1 and CDR2 are SGHVS and FNYEAQ. The DNA for the CDR3 is TGTGCCAGCAGAGCAGCGGGGCAAGAGACCCAGTACTTC. Translated: CASRAAGQETQYF.

V and J are TRBV24-1 and TRBJ2-2, with D perhaps matching TRBD2 (6 bases). V dropped 9 bases and J dropped 2 bases, with 9 bases sitting between them. Germline CDR1 reads KGHDR; CDR2 reads SFDVKD. This CDR3 is built from 13 residues. The DNA of the CDR3 is TGTGCCACCGGGACTCCCAACACCGGGGAGCTGTTTTTT. Amino acid sequence: CATGTPNTGELFF.

This chain links TRBV7-2 with TRBJ1-1, with D unclear. The CDR3 extends over 14 amino acids. The V gene's germline CDR1 is SGHTA and CDR2 FQGNSA. V shed 1 base and J shed 2 bases, with 8 bases lying between them. The CDR3 here is CASSLGRANTEAFF. CDR3 nucleotides: TGTGCCAGCAGCTTAGGGAGGGCAAACACTGAAGCTTTCTTT.

The rearrangement joins TRBV5-6 to TRBJ2-4, with D tentatively TRBD2 (6 bases). V was cut by 0 bases and J by 6 bases, with 13 bases left in between. The CDR3 extends over 15 amino acids. CDR1 is SGHDT, CDR2 YYEEEE, per germline. CDR3 sequence: CASSLVTGGPNIQYF. Here the CDR3 DNA reads TGTGCCAGCAGCTTGGTAACCGGGGGTCCAAACATTCAGTACTTC.

This chain links TRBV18 with TRBJ1-5; no clear D gene. Germline loops: CDR1 KGHSH, CDR2 LQKENI. The V gene lost 2 bases and the J gene lost 4 bases, with 9 bases spanning the gap. The CDR3 length is 14 residues. The CDR3 region is CASSPGGVNQPQHF. CDR3 sequence (DNA): TGTGCCAGCTCACCAGGCGGGGTTAATCAGCCCCAGCATTTT.